This T cell receptor beta chain was observed in a study of PD-L1 blockade in urothelial cancer. In the study overall: Analyses used blood from 3 weeks (second dose) and 6 weeks after treatment start. A median roughly 140,000 T cells were found in blood samples.

CDR1 SGDLS and CDR2 YYNGEE come from the germline V gene. With 3 bases clipped from V and 7 bases from J, the junction kept 9 bases outside the gene matches. This CDR3 has 14 amino acids. This clone turned up a few times. What went into each PCR as a spike was synthetic TCR analog templates. Measured with immunoSEQ multiplex PCR; TCRdb has only the in-frame clones, and not every one. This sample has more than 70,000 clones, with roughly nine tenths found just once. The gene calls are TRBV9 and TRBJ2-7; TRBD2 agrees at 8 bases. Sequencing used PBMCs, obtained around atezolizumab (anti-PD-L1) treatment. The sequence was collected from a man aged 55-75 years with urothelial cancer. CDR3 nucleotides: TGTGCCAGCAGCGAGATGACTAGCGCGGGGGAGCAGTACTTC. Amino acid sequence: CASSEMTSAGEQYF.